This TCR beta chain was sequenced during a study of T cell responses to AZD1222 COVID-19 vaccine. The assay was immunoSEQ multiplex PCR, and TCRdb's table has in-frame clones only and misses some. The data contain around 200,000 clones, just under 95% of them seen just once; the ten biggest clones take up more than 0.85%. With respect to this clone: Germline and junction disagree at one end, which may indicate a read error.

Germline CDR1 is LNHDA and CDR2 is SQIVND (reference sequence). The CDR3 consists of 13 residues. This chain connects TRBV19 to TRBJ1-1; a weak D match, TRBD1 (5 bases). The sequencing used peripheral blood, collected 28 days after the second dose of the MenACWY control vaccine. This TCR derives from an adult who received the MenACWY meningococcal vaccine as a control. The CDR3 reads CASTRTWNAEAFF. The CDR3 DNA is TGTGCCAGTACCAGGACATGGAACGCTGAAGCTTTCTTT.